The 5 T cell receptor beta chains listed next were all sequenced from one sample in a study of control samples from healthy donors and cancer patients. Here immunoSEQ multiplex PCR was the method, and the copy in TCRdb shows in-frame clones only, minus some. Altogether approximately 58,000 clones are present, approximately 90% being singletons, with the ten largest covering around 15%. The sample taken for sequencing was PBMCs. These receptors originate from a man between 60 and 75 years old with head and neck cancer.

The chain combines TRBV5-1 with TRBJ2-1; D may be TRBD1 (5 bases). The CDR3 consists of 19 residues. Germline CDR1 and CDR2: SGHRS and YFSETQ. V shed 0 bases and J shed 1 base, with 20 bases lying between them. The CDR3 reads CASSLGSLARVTSYNEQFF. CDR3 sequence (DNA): TGCGCCAGCAGCTTGGGCTCCCTGGCCAGGGTCACTTCCTACAATGAGCAGTTCTTC.

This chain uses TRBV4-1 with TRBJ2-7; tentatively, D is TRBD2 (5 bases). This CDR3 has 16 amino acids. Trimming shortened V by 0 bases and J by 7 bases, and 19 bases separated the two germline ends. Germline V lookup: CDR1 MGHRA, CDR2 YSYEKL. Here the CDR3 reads CASSQEPPTYRGEQYF. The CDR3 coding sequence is TGCGCCAGCAGCCAAGAGCCCCCTACCTACCGGGGAGAGCAGTACTTC.

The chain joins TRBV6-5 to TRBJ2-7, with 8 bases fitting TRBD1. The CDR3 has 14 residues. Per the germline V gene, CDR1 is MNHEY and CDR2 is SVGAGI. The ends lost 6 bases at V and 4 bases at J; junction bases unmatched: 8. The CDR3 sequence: CASSPTGGEYEQYF. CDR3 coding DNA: TGTGCCAGCAGCCCAACAGGGGGTGAATACGAGCAGTACTTC.

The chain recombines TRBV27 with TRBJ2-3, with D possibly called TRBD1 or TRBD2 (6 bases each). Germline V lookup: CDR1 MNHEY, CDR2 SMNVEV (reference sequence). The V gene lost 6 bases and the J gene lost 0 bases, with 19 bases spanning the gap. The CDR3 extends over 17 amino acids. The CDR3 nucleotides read TGTGCCAGCAGGGGGGGCGTCGGCACACCGAGCACAGATACGCAGTATTTT. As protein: CASRGGVGTPSTDTQYF.

CDR3 residues: CASSPQGGSNQPQHF. DNA for the CDR3: TGTGCCAGCAGCCCCCAGGGGGGAAGCAATCAGCCCCAGCATTTT. The V gene is TRBV7-9, the J gene TRBJ1-5, with 7 positions matching TRBD1. The CDR3 contains 15 residues. Germline V gives CDR1 SEHNR, CDR2 FQNEAQ (reference sequence). J gave up 1 base and V 5 bases, and 5 bases lay outside the gene matches.